This paragraph covers one T cell receptor beta chain sequence. What it recognizes is unknown. The sample's time point: pre-treatment sample, taken before nivolumab and TIL therapy. The data were obtained in a study of TIL therapy for anti-PD-1-resistant metastatic lung cancer. The wider study: Patients had a median age of 54 years (range 38-75).

Sequencing used immunoSEQ v3. Libraries were sequenced to 2 million to 2.5 million read pairs (survey) or 5-6 million (deep). Libraries were prepared by immunoSEQ multiplex PCR; TCRdb keeps only in-frame clonotypes and omits some of them. The sample consists of about 53,000 clones, over 70% of them appearing once. Study-wide points: Infused TIL clonotypes partially replaced the baseline blood repertoire, then decayed over months.

The CDR3 covers 15 residues. Unmatched junction bases numbered 0, after V lost 1 base and J lost 0 bases. The germline CDR1 and CDR2 sequences are LGHNA and YSLEER. The source of this sequence is a person aged 25 to 79 with non-small cell lung cancer. The chain is built from TRBV4-3 and TRBJ2-7; 10 bases line up with TRBD2. Here the sequenced sample was blood, taken at baseline. The CDR3: CASSQASGSSYEQYF. CDR3 nucleotide sequence: TGCGCCAGCAGCCAAGCTAGCGGGAGCTCCTACGAGCAGTACTTC.